What follows describes a single T cell receptor beta chain. This sample stems from a study of blood T cell repertoires in COVID-19. Study overall: Acute-phase and convalescent COVID-19 samples originated in the United States, Italy and Spain.

The germline CDR1 and CDR2 sequences are MGHDK and SYGVNS. Trimming shortened V by 7 bases and J by 6 bases, and 4 bases separated the two germline ends. The CDR3 contains 11 residues. As originally analysed: Scientists estimated how many nucleated cells there were by amplifying reference gene primers. The protocol was immunoSEQ multiplex PCR, while the TCRdb copy is restricted to in-frame clones and leaves out a portion. The DNA gave D and trimming, while V, J and clone size come from that table. The data contain over 350,000 clones, roughly 89% of them singletons. The chain uses TRBV25-1 and TRBJ1-6, with D uncertain. The specimen sequenced was peripheral blood. The sequence derives from a woman aged 25 to 39 with active or convalescent COVID-19. The CDR3 loop is CASTLNSPLHF. CDR3 nucleotide sequence: TGTGCCAGCACTCTTAATTCACCCCTCCACTTT.